This TCR beta chain was sequenced for a study of T cells expressing NK-cell markers (dated by TCRdb to the early 2020s). Broadly, across the study: Three sorted T-cell subsets (CD3+CD56+NKG2C+, CD3+CD56+NKG2C- and CD3+CD56-NKG2C+) from roughly 8 donors had their TCR beta-chain repertoires profiled. Of the eight sequenced donors, seven were found to be HCMV-seropositive and one was found to be HCMV-seronegative. The eight sequenced donors were randomly selected healthy volunteers, three men and five women. The libraries were sequenced on Illumina HiSeq 2000/2500, MiSeq or NextSeq, producing 2 x 150 bp reads.

A commercial ELISA kit detecting HCMV-specific IgG in serum was used to determine HCMV serostatus. Ficoll density gradient centrifugation was used to isolate peripheral blood mononuclear cells from blood. Study-level results and caveats: Whether the expanded NKG2C-expressing T cell clones were specific for HCMV antigens remained unclear. For six donors, the dominant CD3+CD56+NKG2C+ clonotypes were among the top 10 CD8+ clonotypes and accounted for about 1.0-8% of CD8+ T cells. Those dominant clonotypes were again the most abundant among CD3+CD56-NKG2C+ cells in a handful of donors, at 28.3-60.1%.

CDR1 SGDLS and CDR2 YYNGEE are derived from the germline V gene. From cysteine to phenylalanine, the CDR3 is 15 amino acids long. DNA is not on record. The sequencer listed for this sample is Illumina HiSeq 2000. TCR beta cDNA libraries were made by 5'RACE template switching that added a universal primer site and unique molecular identifiers. Priming for cDNA synthesis came from the TCR beta constant segment, and two successive PCR amplification steps followed. The published analysis was carried out like this. MIGEC handled demultiplexing of the reads and grouping by UMI, while MiTCR was used to assemble and quantify clonotypes. To exclude erroneous sequences, only TCR cDNA sequences supported by at least two reads were retained. The tcR package was used for downstream repertoire analysis, and clonotypes were matched between fractions using CDR3 nucleotide sequence together with V segment. VDJmatch was used to annotate antigen specificity against VDJdb, with one amino acid substitution allowed in CDR3. After the reads were reprocessed by TCRdb, one entry was made per CDR3 protein sequence, with no DNA. In this record, the V and J calls reflect TCRdb's handling and not the investigators' own analysis. This specimen's table enumerates some 280,000 distinct CDR3 sequences. Jointly, the top ten make up approximately 0.42% of the sample.

Points on this clonotype: Its cognate antigen has yet to be identified.

The clonotype originates from a man aged 18 to 30 in good health. Donor details come from another sample of the same person, matched by shared clones. Sequenced: blood T cells: a sorted CD56 or NKG2C T cell subset, CD4+ or CD8+ T cells, or bulk PBMC T cells (not recorded which). Recombination connected TRBV9 to TRBJ2-7. The encoded CDR3 is CASSVGGSTTSEQYF. Reference TRBV9 and TRBJ2-7 proteins supply the regions before and after the CDR3; the full variable domain is: DSGVTQTPKHLITATGQRVTLRCSPRSGDLSVYWYQQSLDQGLQFLIQYYNGEERAKGNILERFSAQQFPDLHSELNLSSLELGDSALYFCASSVGGSTTSEQYFGPGTRLTVT.